The clone carrying this T cell receptor (beta chain) was counted at least ten times. The data were taken from a study of CD8 T cells in ankylosing spondylitis. TCRdb called the 5' RACE reads again in MiXCR, with one record for every CDR3 protein. This sample carries just over 150,000 distinct CDR3 sequences, around 20% of them seen once, and the ten largest clones take over 7.5%. Trimming cost V 10 bases and J 2 bases; bases outside gene matches: 10. Germline loops: CDR1 ENHRY, CDR2 SYGVKD. CDR3 length: 15 amino acids. This rearrangement joins TRBV10-3 to TRBJ2-5, with 10 bases lining up with TRBD2. The sample comprised blood, either unsorted or a sorted T cell fraction (not recorded which). The sequence came from a male donor with ankylosing spondylitis or in good health (not recorded which). The CDR3 region is CATVPSGSGQETQYF. Written as DNA, the CDR3 is TGTGCCACCGTACCTAGCGGGAGTGGACAAGAGACCCAGTACTTC.